This entry concerns a single T cell receptor beta chain. Judged by its sample share, this clonotype qualifies as medium-sized (0.01 to 0.1%). The antigen it recognizes is unknown. Base qualities are not provided; no much larger clone lies one nucleotide away. The V end gives up 5 bases and the J end 9 bases, leaving 9 bases in the junction not matched to a gene. The CDR3 starts with the cysteine, ends with the phenylalanine, and has 14 residues. The entry retains the CDR3 DNA only, 42 bases that are in frame from base 1. Libraries came from 5' RACE. This sample was sequenced with a NextSeq 500. To allow correction of PCR and sequencing errors, the TCR library protocol tagged every TCR cDNA molecule with a unique molecular identifier. In the source study's methods: Decombinator tools were used for TCR identification, UMI-based error correction and CDR3 extraction. TCRs above a frequency of 2 per 1,000, corresponding to the top 1% of the tumor frequency distribution, were defined as expanded. Each repertoire was subsampled 100 times to 5,000 TCRs, after which Renyi diversity was computed with the R vegan package. CDR3 similarity networks were constructed using string-kernel similarity of amino acid triplets, with links drawn between CDR3s whose pairwise similarity was above 0.82. TCRdb itself trimmed the public reads at Q25 with fastp, ran MiXCR and retained productive beta chains. Records with the same CDR3 protein are collapsed into one entry carrying the most frequent genes and DNA. The V and J calls here are based on TCRdb, not the publication. The sample table holds some 23,000 distinct CDR3 sequences, of which 7% were seen once. In total, the top ten clones hold more than 13% of the sample.

The data derive from a study of spatial heterogeneity in lung cancer (dated by TCRdb to about 2019). Regarding the research as a whole: Beta-chain transcripts were consistently detected in greater numbers than alpha-chain transcripts, which likely reflects a higher abundance of beta-chain transcripts. In the raw uncorrected reads, each unique combination of TCR and UMI appeared on average more than ten times. In non-small cell lung cancer, the study made a quantitative comparison of TCR alpha and beta repertoires among multiple tumor regions, matched nontumor lung and blood. The study linked features of the TCR repertoire to counts of nonsynonymous mutations, which were determined by whole-exome sequencing of tumor tissue. At surgery, some 220 tumor regions, 61 to 75 matched nontumor lung samples and a few dozen PBMC samples were TCR-sequenced for both alpha and beta chains. Study-level results and caveats: Additional single-cell paired TCR alpha and beta sequencing was considered necessary to confirm, at a functional level, the hypothesis that regional TCRs recognize regional mutations. Ubiquitous expanded tumor TCRs were found in blood more often at tumor resection than at routine follow-up.

Taken with the paper, the label for time point translates to: sample taken at primary tumor resection. Samples were obtained from approximately 76 patients with early-stage, untreated non-small cell lung cancer from the lung TRACERx cohort. Whole RNA extracted from tumor and nontumor lung tissue, or from cryopreserved PBMC samples, was used for TCR sequencing without cell sorting. Patients were selected for TCR sequencing only if sufficient RNA was available from at least two tumor regions. This TCR was sampled from a male donor with early-stage non-small cell lung cancer. The V gene is TRBV12-3 or TRBV12-4 and the J gene is TRBJ2-2, with TRBD1 matching 7 junction bases. The specimen comprised PBMCs, sampled at surgery. The DNA sequence is TGTGCCAGCAGTCCCAGGACAGGTCACAGGGAGCTGTTTTTT. Translated, this gives CASSPRTGHRELFF.